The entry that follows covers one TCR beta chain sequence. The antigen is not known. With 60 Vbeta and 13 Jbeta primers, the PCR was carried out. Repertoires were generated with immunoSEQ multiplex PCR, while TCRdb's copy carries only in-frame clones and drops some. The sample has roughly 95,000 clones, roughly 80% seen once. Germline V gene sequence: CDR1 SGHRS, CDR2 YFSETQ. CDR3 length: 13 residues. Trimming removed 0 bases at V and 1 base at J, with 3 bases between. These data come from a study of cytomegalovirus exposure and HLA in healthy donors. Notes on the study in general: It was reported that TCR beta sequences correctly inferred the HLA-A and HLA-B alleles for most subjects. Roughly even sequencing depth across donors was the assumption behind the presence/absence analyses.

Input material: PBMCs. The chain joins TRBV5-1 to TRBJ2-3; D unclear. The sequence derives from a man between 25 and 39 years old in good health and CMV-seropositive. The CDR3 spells CASSLAGTDTQYF. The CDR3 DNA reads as TGCGCCAGCAGCTTGGCCGGCACAGATACGCAGTATTTT. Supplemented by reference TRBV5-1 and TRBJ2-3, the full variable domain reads KAGVTQTPRYLIKTRGQQVTLSCSPISGHRSVSWYQQTPGQGLQFLFEYFSETQRNKGNFPGRFSGRQFSNSRSEMNVSTLELGDSALYLCASSLAGTDTQYFGPGTRLTVL.